This TCR beta chain originates from a study of blood T cell repertoires in COVID-19. Study in general: Some COVID-19 samples were acute and others convalescent; all came from the United States, Italy and Spain. The analysed material was cDNA or gDNA that came from T cells, B-cell-depleted T cells, or PBMCs.

This CDR3 contains 15 residues. Trimming cost V 0 bases and J 3 bases, with 12 bases left between them. Germline values: CDR1 GTSNPN, CDR2 SVGIG (reference sequence). Profiled with immunoSEQ multiplex PCR; TCRdb holds only in-frame clones, not every one. The sample lists about 150,000 clones, 84% seen once, with 9.8% in the top ten. The chain combines TRBV30 with TRBJ1-5, with a possible D match to TRBD1 (5 bases). The sequenced material came from peripheral blood. This clonotype was sampled from a woman aged 45-65 years with acute or convalescent COVID-19. The CDR3 spells CAWSVGTDYNQPQHF. CDR3 DNA: TGTGCCTGGAGTGTAGGGACGGACTACAATCAGCCCCAGCATTTT.